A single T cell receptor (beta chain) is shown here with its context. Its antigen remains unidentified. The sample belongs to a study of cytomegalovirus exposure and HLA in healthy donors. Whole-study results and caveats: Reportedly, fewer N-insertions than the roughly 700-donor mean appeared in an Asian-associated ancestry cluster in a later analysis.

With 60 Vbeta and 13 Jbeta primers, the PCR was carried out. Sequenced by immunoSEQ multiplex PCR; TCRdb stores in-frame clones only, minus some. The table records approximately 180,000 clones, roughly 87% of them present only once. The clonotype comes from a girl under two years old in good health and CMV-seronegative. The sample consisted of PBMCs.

The CDR3 is CASRGTGTGNTIYF. The DNA for the CDR3 is TGCGCCAGCAGGGGGACAGGGACTGGAAACACCATATATTTT. V gene TRBV10-2 combines with J gene TRBJ1-3, with 9 bases lining up with TRBD1. The CDR3 runs to 14 residues. Germline CDR1 reads WSHSY; CDR2 reads SAAADI. Unmatched junction bases numbered 2, after V lost 6 bases and J lost 2 bases.